This T cell receptor (beta chain) derives from a study of blood T cell repertoires in COVID-19. Study-wide background: Acute and convalescent COVID-19 samples came from the United States, Italy and Spain. PBMCs, B-cell-depleted T cells, or T cells were the source of the cDNA or gDNA that made up the material.

Original analysis: From reference gene primer amplification, estimates of nucleated cell counts were derived. Measured with immunoSEQ multiplex PCR; TCRdb has only the in-frame clones, and not every one. That table gives V, J and clone size, and the DNA gave D and trimming. The data hold over 300,000 clones, with roughly 85% observed a single time. Between the trimmed V and J ends, which lost 6 bases and 6 bases, there was a span of 17 bases. The CDR3 has 14 residues. Germline values: CDR1 SNHLY, CDR2 FYNNEI. Sequencing was carried out using peripheral blood. The clonotype was recovered from a human donor in a cohort sampled during active COVID-19. The chain uses TRBV2 and TRBJ1-2; D is possibly TRBD1 (6 bases). The CDR3 DNA follows: TGTGCCAGCAGGCCCCCGGGACAAATTGATGGCTACACCTTC. It is translated as CASRPPGQIDGYTF.